This TCR beta chain is from a study of T cell responses to AZD1222 COVID-19 vaccine. Notes on the study in general: Regions left unmutated in variants are reportedly the target of nearly half of spike-specific TCRs. Only five to seven AZD1222 recipients were seropositive at baseline. Spike-wide coverage was observed for vaccine-associated CD4 TCRs, with dominant responses at 160-218 and 743-854.

Points on this clone: Its specificity is unknown.

Here immunoSEQ multiplex PCR was the method, and the copy in TCRdb shows in-frame clones only, minus some. The data hold around 190,000 clones, with 85% to 95% observed a single time. The CDR3 has 10 amino acids. The germline V gene encodes CDR1 MNHNY and CDR2 SVGAGI (reference sequence). V lost 6 bases to trimming and J lost 4 bases, with 2 bases between them. This TCR derives from an adult in good health. Material: peripheral blood, obtained on day 0 of AZD1222 vaccination. The V gene is TRBV6-6, the J gene TRBJ2-3; D remains unclear. The CDR3: CASRSDTQYF. CDR3 sequence (DNA): TGTGCCAGCAGATCAGATACGCAGTATTTT.